The 26 T cell receptor beta chains in this list originate from one sample, sequenced in a study of blood T cell repertoires in COVID-19. Sequencing used immunoSEQ multiplex PCR; TCRdb keeps in-frame clones, though not all of them. Among hundreds of thousands of clones listed, about 87% were seen once. The sequenced sample was peripheral blood. These receptors were collected from a woman aged 45-65 years with COVID-19, enrolled during active disease.

This chain links TRBV19 with TRBJ2-7; 7 bases map to TRBD2. The germline V gene has CDR1 LNHDA and CDR2 SQIVND (reference sequence). The CDR3 has 15 amino acids. Losses at the gene ends were 5 bases for V and 9 bases for J; bases not matched to a gene: 16. The CDR3, as DNA: TGTGCCAGTAGTGTCCATCTAGCGGACCCTAAGGGGCAGTACTTC. As protein: CASSVHLADPKGQYF.

This clone turned up a few times. The chain couples TRBV10-2 to TRBJ2-7; 7 bases map to TRBD1. In germline, CDR1 is WSHSY, CDR2 SAAADI. Trimming at V came to 4 bases and at J to 3 bases, leaving 3 bases not matched to a gene. This CDR3 is built from 13 residues. The DNA for the CDR3 is TGCGCCAGCAGTGGGGACAGCAACTACGAGCAGTACTTC. Translated: CASSGDSNYEQYF.

The chain employs TRBV7-6 and TRBJ2-1, with D maybe TRBD2 (6 bases). The V gene's germline CDR1 is SGHVS and CDR2 FNYEAQ. With 5 bases removed from V and 8 bases from J, the gap between germline ends came to 19 bases. The CDR3 totals 15 residues. The CDR3 sequence is CASSDRTGVLDEQFF. CDR3 coding DNA: TGTGCCAGCAGCGATCGAACGGGAGTCTTGGATGAGCAGTTCTTC.

In its sample, this clone was seen once. The rearrangement joins TRBV29-1 to TRBJ2-1; D might be TRBD1 (6 bases). CDR3 size: 13 residues. Germline CDR1 is SQVTM and CDR2 is ANQGSEA. Trimming took off 6 bases at V and 8 bases at J, with 17 bases between the two ends. Written as DNA, the CDR3 is TGCAGCGTCCCGATACTCAGGGGATATGAGCAGTTCTTC. Its translation: CSVPILRGYEQFF.

The V gene is TRBV7-9, the J gene TRBJ2-3, with TRBD1 matching 9 bases. The CDR3 is 16 amino acids. The germline gives CDR1 SEHNR, CDR2 FQNEAQ (reference sequence). With 1 base clipped from V and 4 bases from J, the junction kept 6 bases outside the gene matches. CDR3 in amino acids: CASSLGTGVRADTQYF. The CDR3 DNA sequence: TGTGCCAGCAGCTTAGGGACAGGGGTTCGTGCAGATACGCAGTATTTT.

The rearrangement uses TRBV7-3 and TRBJ1-1, with 8 bases aligning to TRBD1. CDR1 SGHTA and CDR2 FQGTGA come from the germline V gene. The CDR3 extends over 15 amino acids. Trimming at V came to 4 bases and at J to 10 bases, leaving 14 bases not matched to a gene. CDR3 sequence reads: CASSSSGQGIAAAFF. The DNA for the CDR3 is TGTGCCAGCAGCTCGAGCGGACAGGGCATCGCTGCAGCTTTCTTT.

The rearrangement links TRBV14 to TRBJ2-7; D might be TRBD1 (8 bases). V shed 6 bases and J shed 5 bases, with 17 bases lying between them. This CDR3 spans 14 amino acids. CDR1 and CDR2 (germline): SGHDN, FVKESK. The DNA for the CDR3 is TGTGCCAGCAGACAGACAGGGGAGGGCAACGAGCAGTACTTC. Residues: CASRQTGEGNEQYF. Based on the CDR3 plus reference TRBV14 and TRBJ2-7, the full variable domain is EAGVTQFPSHSVIEKGQTVTLRCDPISGHDNLYWYRRVMGKEIKFLLHFVKESKQDESGMPNNRFLAERTGGTYSTLKVQPAELEDSGVYFCASRQTGEGNEQYFGPGTRLTVT.

The chain combines TRBV18 with TRBJ1-6; TRBD1 aligns across 9 bases. Germline V gives CDR1 KGHSH, CDR2 LQKENI. V lost 3 bases, J lost 7 bases, and 7 bases stayed unmatched. The length of the CDR3 is 16 residues. CDR3 amino acids: CASSPSRQGVNSPLHF. CDR3 DNA sequence: TGTGCCAGCTCACCGAGCCGACAGGGGGTCAATTCACCCCTCCACTTT.

The chain is built from TRBV7-2 and TRBJ2-1; 11 bases are shared with TRBD2. The CDR3 loop spans 15 amino acids. V was clipped by 1 base and J by 9 bases; unmatched bases: 5. Per the germline V gene, CDR1 is SGHTA and CDR2 is FQGNSA. As DNA, the CDR3 is TGTGCCAGCAGCTTAGTACTAGCGGGAGAGGGTGAGCAGTTCTTC. This encodes CASSLVLAGEGEQFF.

The chain recombines TRBV19 with TRBJ2-1; D perhaps matches TRBD1 (6 bases). CDR3 length equals 17 residues. Germline V gene data show CDR1 as LNHDA and CDR2 as SQIVND (reference sequence). Trimming took off 8 bases at V and 6 bases at J, with 26 bases between the two ends. The CDR3 DNA reads TGTGCCAGTTCTACAGGGTTCCTGGTCCTATTGAGCAATGAGCAGTTCTTC. It yields the protein CASSTGFLVLLSNEQFF.

The rearrangement joins TRBV28 to TRBJ1-2; D is unclear. V was pared by 2 bases and J by 4 bases, with 11 bases between. Per the germline V gene, CDR1 is MDHEN and CDR2 is SYDVKM. The CDR3 contains 14 residues. CDR3 coding DNA: TGTGCCAGCAGTTTACCGCAGGTCATCTATGGCTACACCTTC. Translating gives CASSLPQVIYGYTF.

This clone was observed once. The CDR3 DNA is TGTGCCAGCCTATCCCCCGGGGTTGCGGGAGGCTACACCTTC. Translation: CASLSPGVAGGYTF. The genes are TRBV6-5 and TRBJ1-2; D gene unclear. V shed 8 bases and J shed 8 bases, with 21 bases lying between them. Germline CDR1 and CDR2: MNHEY and SVGAGI. This CDR3 is 14 amino acids long.

The J gene is TRBJ1-3, the V gene TRBV7-9, with 9 bases lining up with TRBD1. The ends lost 6 bases at V and 2 bases at J; junction bases unmatched: 14. This CDR3 comprises 18 residues. Germline assignment: CDR1 SEHNR and CDR2 FQNEAQ (reference sequence). CDR3 nucleotide sequence: TGTGCCAGCAGTCAAAGCAACAGGGGGCTTTATACTGGAAACACCATATATTTT. It codes for CASSQSNRGLYTGNTIYF.

The rearrangement uses TRBV6-5 and TRBJ1-1; 11 bases map to TRBD1. Germline V CDR1 and CDR2: MNHEY, SVGAGI. The V gene end was trimmed by 7 bases and the J gene end by 7 bases; junction bases not matched to a gene: 8. This CDR3 region has 14 residues. This chain's CDR3 is CASTKDRGRNEAFF. The CDR3, as DNA: TGTGCCAGCACCAAGGACAGGGGGCGGAATGAAGCTTTCTTT.

The chain has TRBV5-6 and TRBJ2-7, with D perhaps matching TRBD1 (6 bases). The CDR3 has 14 amino acids. Deletions cut 0 bases from V and 9 bases from J, with 16 bases between. From germline, CDR1 is SGHDT and CDR2 YYEEEE. The CDR3 here is CASSLGRQAAGQYF. DNA of the CDR3: TGTGCCAGCAGCTTGGGACGACAGGCCGCCGGGCAGTACTTC.

In this sample, this clone turned up once. The V and J genes are TRBV20-1 and TRBJ1-1; D unclear. Trimming removed 0 bases at V and 10 bases at J, with 9 bases between. Per germline, CDR1 DFQATT and CDR2 SNEGSKA (reference sequence). The CDR3 consists of 11 residues. This CDR3 is CSARERERAFF. As DNA, the CDR3 is TGCAGTGCTAGAGAGCGGGAGCGAGCTTTCTTT.

The chain links TRBV7-2 to TRBJ1-6; TRBD1 matches 9 bases. The CDR3 extends over 17 amino acids. The V gene's germline CDR1 is SGHTA and CDR2 FQGNSA. Trimming removed 1 base from V and 8 bases from J; junction bases left unmatched: 9. CDR3 coding DNA: TGTGCCAGCAGCTTAGTCGGGCCCGGGACAGGGTATTCACCCCTCCACTTT. Translating gives CASSLVGPGTGYSPLHF.

This chain links TRBV5-1 with TRBJ2-2; unclear D gene. The germline V gene encodes CDR1 SGHRS and CDR2 YFSETQ. Trimming cost V 1 base and J 3 bases, with 4 bases left between them. The CDR3 covers 13 residues. The CDR3: CASSLRDTGELFF. CDR3 coding DNA: TGCGCCAGCAGCTTGCGAGACACCGGGGAGCTGTTTTTT.

As to this clone: Distinct nucleotide sequences in the sample also encode this CDR3. The V call is TRBV27, the J call TRBJ1-1; D is uncertain. V was pared by 0 bases and J by 2 bases, with 7 bases between. Germline assignment: CDR1 MNHEY and CDR2 SMNVEV (reference sequence). The CDR3 is 14 residues long. DNA for the CDR3: TGTGCCAGCAGTTTATCAGTCGGTAACACTGAAGCTTTCTTT. Translation: CASSLSVGNTEAFF.

The rearrangement joins TRBV9 to TRBJ2-7, with a tentative D call TRBD1 (5 bases). The CDR3 loop spans 15 amino acids. Germline CDR1 SGDLS, CDR2 YYNGEE. Trimming left V 0 bases short and J 3 bases short, with 13 bases between. Here the CDR3 DNA reads TGTGCCAGCAGCGTAGCAGGGATCGAGAACTACGAGCAGTACTTC. Amino acid sequence: CASSVAGIENYEQYF.

The sample holds a few counts of this clone. The rearrangement joins TRBV6-2 or TRBV6-3 to TRBJ1-5; 11 positions agree with TRBD1. The V gene end was trimmed by 6 bases and the J gene end by 4 bases; junction bases not matched to a gene: 5. This CDR3 comprises 15 residues. Germline V gives CDR1 MNHEY, CDR2 SVGEGT. This chain's CDR3 is CASSAGTGGNQPQHF. For the CDR3, the DNA is TGTGCCAGCAGCGCCGGGACAGGGGGAAATCAGCCCCAGCATTTT.

V gene TRBV7-2 combines with J gene TRBJ2-1; D perhaps matches TRBD1 (6 bases). Per the germline V gene, CDR1 is SGHTA and CDR2 is FQGNSA. The CDR3 consists of 11 residues. With 5 bases removed from V and 12 bases from J, the gap between germline ends came to 11 bases. The CDR3 loop is CASSPLDRQFF. The CDR3 DNA reads as TGTGCCAGCAGCCCGTTGGACAGGCAGTTCTTC.

The CDR3 DNA follows: TGTGCCAGCAGCCGCCGGGACAGGGGCCTCGGCTGGGGAAACACCATATATTTT. It specifies CASSRRDRGLGWGNTIYF. The V call is TRBV5-6, the J call TRBJ1-3; TRBD1 agrees at 10 bases. This CDR3 contains 18 residues. CDR1 SGHDT and CDR2 YYEEEE come from the germline V gene. V was pared by 4 bases and J by 4 bases, with 14 bases of the junction left unmatched.

The chain carries TRBV7-9 and TRBJ2-1; maybe TRBD1 (5 bases). The V and J ends lost 6 bases and 9 bases respectively, with 15 bases between them. CDR3 size: 13 residues. The germline CDR1 and CDR2 sequences are SEHNR and FQNEAQ (reference sequence). This CDR3 is CASRTALVPEQFF. CDR3 nucleotides: TGTGCCAGCAGGACAGCCCTAGTCCCTGAGCAGTTCTTC.

The V gene is TRBV5-5, the J gene TRBJ1-1; D uncertain. With 1 base removed from V and 1 base from J, the gap between germline ends came to 8 bases. From germline, CDR1 is SGHKS and CDR2 YYEKEE (reference sequence). The CDR3 is 14 amino acids. CDR3 bases: TGTGCCAGCAGCTTGAGGCAGGAGAACACTGAAGCTTTCTTT. Its protein is CASSLRQENTEAFF.

This chain uses TRBV30 with TRBJ1-6, with a possible D match to TRBD1 (5 bases). Germline V gene lookup returns CDR1 GTSNPN and CDR2 SVGIG (reference sequence). The length of the CDR3 is 14 residues. Trimming cost V 4 bases and J 7 bases, with 14 bases left between them. The CDR3 loop reads CAWTKNRGNSPLHF. The CDR3 DNA follows: TGTGCCTGGACAAAAAATAGGGGAAATTCACCCCTCCACTTT.